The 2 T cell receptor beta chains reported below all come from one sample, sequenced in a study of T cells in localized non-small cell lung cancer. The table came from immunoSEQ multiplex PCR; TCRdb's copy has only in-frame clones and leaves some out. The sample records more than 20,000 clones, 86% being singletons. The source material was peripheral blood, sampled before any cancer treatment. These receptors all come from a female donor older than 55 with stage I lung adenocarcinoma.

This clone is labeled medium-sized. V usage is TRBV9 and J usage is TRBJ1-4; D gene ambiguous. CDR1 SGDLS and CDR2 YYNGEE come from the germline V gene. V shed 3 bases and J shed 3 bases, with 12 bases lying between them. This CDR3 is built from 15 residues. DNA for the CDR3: TGTGCCAGCAGCGCCGTGGGGAATTCTAATGAAAAACTGTTTTTT. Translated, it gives CASSAVGNSNEKLFF.

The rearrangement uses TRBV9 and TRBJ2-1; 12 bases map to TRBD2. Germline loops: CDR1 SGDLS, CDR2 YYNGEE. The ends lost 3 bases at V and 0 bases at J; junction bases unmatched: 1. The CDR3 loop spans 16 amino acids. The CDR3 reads CASSASGGASYNEQFF. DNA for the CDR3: TGTGCCAGCAGCGCTAGCGGGGGGGCCTCCTACAATGAGCAGTTCTTC.